Shown below are 30 T cell receptor beta chains from a single sample sequenced in a study of follicular helper T cells after annual influenza vaccination. Profiling relied on immunoSEQ multiplex PCR, and the TCRdb table lists in-frame clones only, not all of them. This table has roughly 10,000 clones, 70% to 80% appearing once. Sequenced material: CXCR5- memory CD4+ T cells sorted from blood, taken 6 weeks after influenza vaccination. The receptors derive from an adult who received the influenza vaccine.

V and J are TRBV4-3 and TRBJ1-2; D is undetermined. The CDR3 has 13 amino acids. The germline V and J ends were trimmed by 0 bases and 8 bases, with 10 bases remaining between them. Germline V lookup: CDR1 LGHNA, CDR2 YSLEER. The CDR3 sequence: CASSQDSSWGYTF. For the CDR3, the DNA is TGCGCCAGCAGCCAAGACAGCAGTTGGGGCTACACCTTC.

The chain has TRBV7-8 and TRBJ2-1; 8 bases map to TRBD1. Germline V gives CDR1 SGHVS, CDR2 FQNEAQ. This CDR3 spans 16 amino acids. Trimming removed 5 bases from V and 0 bases from J; junction bases left unmatched: 6. Here the CDR3 DNA reads TGTGCCAGCAGCCCTCGGACAGGGCACTCCTACAATGAGCAGTTCTTC. Translation gives CASSPRTGHSYNEQFF.

The rearrangement uses TRBV7-2 and TRBJ2-3; TRBD2 matches 16 bases. Germline V gene lookup returns CDR1 SGHTA and CDR2 FQGNSA. V lost 5 bases, J lost 5 bases, and 7 bases stayed unmatched. CDR3 length equals 17 residues. CDR3 residues: CASSPPGLAGGLDTQYF. In DNA, the CDR3 is TGTGCCAGCAGCCCCCCGGGACTAGCGGGGGGGCTAGATACGCAGTATTTT.

In the case of this clone: Other DNA sequences in the same sample also yield this CDR3. The chain recombines TRBV29-1 with TRBJ2-5; 7 bases fit TRBD2. CDR1 SQVTM and CDR2 ANQGSEA come from the germline V gene. This CDR3 has 13 amino acids. Unmatched junction bases numbered 7, after V lost 4 bases and J lost 5 bases. The CDR3 protein is CSVGGGVGETQYF. The CDR3 nucleotides are TGCAGCGTTGGGGGAGGGGTGGGGGAGACCCAGTACTTC.

This clone was observed a handful of times. This sequence joins TRBV5-1 and TRBJ1-1, with D tentatively TRBD1 (5 bases). The CDR3 contains 13 residues. Germline V gene data show CDR1 as SGHRS and CDR2 as YFSETQ. Trimming left V 3 bases short and J 0 bases short, with 6 bases between. The CDR3 DNA follows: TGCGCCAGCAGCTGGACACTGAACACTGAAGCTTTCTTT. It yields the protein CASSWTLNTEAFF.

This chain joins TRBV9 and TRBJ2-3; D possibly corresponds to TRBD2 (7 bases). This CDR3 region has 14 residues. Per the germline V gene, CDR1 is SGDLS and CDR2 is YYNGEE. Deletions cut 7 bases from V and 3 bases from J, with 15 bases between. CDR3 DNA sequence: TGTGCCAGCCGGAGGGGGGGCGAGACAGATACGCAGTATTTT. Translating gives CASRRGGETDTQYF.

The chain uses TRBV5-1 and TRBJ2-5; D is perhaps TRBD2 (5 bases). CDR1 is SGHRS and CDR2 is YFSETQ in the germline V gene. This CDR3 contains 12 residues. The V end was cut by 1 base, the J end by 11 bases, with 12 bases between. The CDR3 spells CASSLITRPQYF. Here the CDR3 DNA reads TGCGCCAGCAGCTTGATAACTAGACCACAGTACTTC.

The chain is built from TRBV29-1 and TRBJ2-1; TRBD2 might be the D (5 bases). The CDR3 runs 14 residues. V gave up 5 bases and J gave up 0 bases, with 11 bases separating them. Germline V gives CDR1 SQVTM, CDR2 ANQGSEA. The CDR3: CSVLLGSSYNEQFF. Written as DNA, the CDR3 is TGCAGCGTTCTACTAGGGAGCTCCTACAATGAGCAGTTCTTC.

This sequence joins TRBV27 and TRBJ1-2, with a weak D call TRBD1 (5 bases). The CDR3 contains 14 residues. Between the trimmed V and J ends, which lost 5 bases and 6 bases, there was a span of 16 bases. Germline lookup yields CDR1 MNHEY and CDR2 SMNVEV (reference sequence). This CDR3 reads CASSPRRQSHGYTF. The CDR3 DNA is TGTGCCAGCAGTCCACGTCGACAGTCCCATGGCTACACCTTC.

The chain links TRBV18 to TRBJ2-2; D unresolved. V was clipped by 8 bases and J by 1 base, with 5 bases between them. Germline V gene lookup returns CDR1 KGHSH and CDR2 LQKENI. CDR3 length: 12 residues. The chain's CDR3 is CASRLNTGELFF. The CDR3 region has the DNA TGTGCCAGCCGACTGAACACCGGGGAGCTGTTTTTT. Using reference TRBV18 and TRBJ2-2 for the parts outside the CDR3, the full variable domain is NAGVMQNPRHLVRRRGQEARLRCSPMKGHSHVYWYRQLPEEGLKFMVYLQKENIIDESGMPKERFSAEFPKEGPSILRIQQVVRGDSAAYFCASRLNTGELFFGEGSRLTVL.

This chain joins TRBV7-2 and TRBJ1-5; no definite D call. The CDR3 contains 15 residues. Germline CDR1 reads SGHTA; CDR2 reads FQGNSA. Deletions cut 0 bases from V and 3 bases from J, with 9 bases between. The CDR3, as DNA: TGTGCCAGCAGCTTAGCGGGGAGGGTCAATCAGCCCCAGCATTTT. Translating it yields CASSLAGRVNQPQHF.

This chain uses TRBV23-1 with TRBJ1-2; maybe TRBD1 (5 bases). TRBV23-1 is an open reading frame, and its role is uncertain. The CDR3 totals 14 residues. The V and J ends lost 7 bases and 6 bases respectively, with 18 bases between them. CDR3 DNA: TGCGCCAGCACCCCCAAGGGTAGAGGGGATGGCTACACCTTC. Translated: CASTPKGRGDGYTF.

This clone was counted only a few times. This chain joins TRBV5-1 and TRBJ2-7, with D tentatively TRBD2 (5 bases). The CDR3 covers 15 residues. CDR1 is SGHRS and CDR2 is YFSETQ in the germline V gene. Trimming took 0 bases from V and 6 from J, leaving 16 bases between them. CDR3 sequence: CASSLAGLRNPEQYF. The CDR3, as DNA: TGCGCCAGCAGCTTGGCGGGGTTACGGAATCCCGAGCAGTACTTC.

The V gene is TRBV6-1, the J gene TRBJ2-5; perhaps D is TRBD1 or TRBD2 (6 bases each). Trimming took 8 bases from V and 5 from J, leaving 18 bases between them. Germline CDR1 MNHNS, CDR2 SASEGT. This CDR3 has 14 residues. CDR3 sequence reads: CASRGRLVGETQYF. The CDR3 DNA sequence: TGTGCCAGCCGGGGGCGACTAGTGGGGGAGACCCAGTACTTC.

The gene calls are TRBV29-1 and TRBJ2-3; D ambiguous. Per germline, CDR1 SQVTM and CDR2 ANQGSEA. The CDR3 loop spans 13 amino acids. The V end was cut by 5 bases, the J end by 5 bases, with 14 bases between. CDR3 amino acids: CSVRQRLLDTQYF. The CDR3 DNA follows: TGCAGCGTTAGGCAGAGACTTTTAGATACGCAGTATTTT.

The chain has TRBV5-5 and TRBJ1-5; the D gene is possibly TRBD1 (5 bases). The CDR3 is 15 residues long. Trimming took 5 bases from V and 0 from J, leaving 12 bases between them. The germline V gene has CDR1 SGHKS and CDR2 YYEKEE (reference sequence). For the CDR3, the DNA is TGTGCCAGCAGTTCTACAGGCTATAGCAATCAGCCCCAGCATTTT. It codes for CASSSTGYSNQPQHF.

The V call is TRBV5-4, the J call TRBJ1-2; no definite D call. The CDR3 is 15 amino acids. V dropped 0 bases and J dropped 1 base, with 10 bases sitting between them. Looked up from germline, CDR1 is SGHNT and CDR2 is YYREEE (reference sequence). Here the CDR3 reads CASSLVEGLNYGYTF. The DNA of the CDR3 is TGTGCCAGCAGCTTGGTGGAGGGCCTTAACTATGGCTACACCTTC.

This chain links TRBV18 with TRBJ2-5; tentatively, D is TRBD1 (6 bases). Between the trimmed V and J ends, which lost 5 bases and 3 bases, there was a span of 10 bases. Germline V gene lookup returns CDR1 KGHSH and CDR2 LQKENI. This CDR3 is built from 13 residues. The CDR3 DNA reads TGTGCCAGCTCAAATAACAGGGAAGAGACCCAGTACTTC. Protein: CASSNNREETQYF.

This rearrangement joins TRBV7-2 to TRBJ2-5; TRBD2 agrees at 14 bases. Germline CDR1 is SGHTA and CDR2 is FQGNSA. CDR3 length: 16 residues. Unmatched junction bases numbered 5, after V lost 5 bases and J lost 3 bases. DNA for the CDR3: TGTGCCAGCAGCGAGGGACTAGCGGGGGAAAAAGAGACCCAGTACTTC. It is translated as CASSEGLAGEKETQYF.

This chain joins TRBV5-5 and TRBJ1-2; D gene ambiguous. Germline V CDR1 and CDR2: SGHKS, YYEKEE (reference sequence). V gave up 0 bases and J gave up 0 bases, with 6 bases separating them. The CDR3 consists of 14 residues. CDR3 in DNA: TGTGCCAGCAGCTTGGCGTACCCTAACTATGGCTACACCTTC. Protein product: CASSLAYPNYGYTF.

The chain recombines TRBV29-1 with TRBJ1-3; D uncertain. This CDR3 has 13 amino acids. V was shortened by 6 bases and J by 4 bases, with 13 bases between the two germline ends. CDR1 is SQVTM, CDR2 ANQGSEA, per germline. The CDR3 loop reads CSVRGRGGNTIYF. In DNA, the CDR3 is TGCAGCGTCAGAGGACGCGGAGGAAACACCATATATTTT.

The chain has TRBV7-3 and TRBJ1-1; TRBD1 is a possible D gene (6 bases). CDR1 and CDR2 (germline): SGHTA, FQGTGA. Trimming removed 5 bases from V and 4 bases from J, with 11 bases in between. This CDR3 comprises 13 residues. CDR3 sequence (DNA): TGTGCCAGCAGCGAGGGGGTGAGCACTGAAGCTTTCTTT. Translating it yields CASSEGVSTEAFF.

The V and J genes are TRBV5-4 and TRBJ1-2, with 8 bases that match TRBD1. This CDR3 is built from 16 residues. Unmatched junction bases numbered 10, after V lost 2 bases and J lost 4 bases. Germline CDR1 is SGHNT and CDR2 is YYREEE (reference sequence). The CDR3 DNA reads TGTGCCAGCAGCTTCTTCCTCCAGGGGGCGGGCTATGGCTACACCTTC. Translated: CASSFFLQGAGYGYTF.

The chain carries TRBV6-6 and TRBJ1-2; D is undetermined. Per germline, CDR1 MNHNY and CDR2 SVGAGI (reference sequence). The CDR3 is 14 amino acids. The V and J ends lost 7 bases and 0 bases respectively, with 12 bases between them. The CDR3 coding sequence is TGTGCCAGCAAAAATGACTATTCTAACTATGGCTACACCTTC. Protein product: CASKNDYSNYGYTF.

This clone was seen a single time. This chain joins TRBV4-3 and TRBJ1-5; 8 bases align to TRBD1. The CDR3 contains 17 residues. J lost 6 bases, V lost 2 bases, and 12 bases had no gene match. CDR1 is LGHNA and CDR2 is YSLEER in the germline V gene. The CDR3 DNA reads TGCGCCAGCAGCCAACAATACAGGGGGAGGGAAGGTCAGCCCCAGCATTTT. Protein product: CASSQQYRGREGQPQHF.

The V call is TRBV18, the J call TRBJ1-3; tentative D call: TRBD1 (5 bases). From germline, CDR1 is KGHSH and CDR2 LQKENI. The CDR3 totals 14 residues. The germline V and J ends were trimmed by 8 bases and 4 bases, with 15 bases remaining between them. This chain's CDR3 is CASKRGVEGNTIYF. The CDR3 DNA sequence: TGTGCCAGCAAGAGGGGTGTCGAAGGAAACACCATATATTTT. Full variable domain (missing parts from reference TRBV18 and TRBJ1-3): NAGVMQNPRHLVRRRGQEARLRCSPMKGHSHVYWYRQLPEEGLKFMVYLQKENIIDESGMPKERFSAEFPKEGPSILRIQQVVRGDSAAYFCASKRGVEGNTIYFGEGSWLTVV.

This clone was observed a few times. This chain connects TRBV13 to TRBJ2-3, with a tentative D call TRBD2 (5 bases). Trimming pared 5 bases from V and 1 base from J, leaving 16 bases between. The germline CDR1 and CDR2 sequences are PRHDT and FYEKMQ (reference sequence). This CDR3 is built from 16 residues. DNA of the CDR3: TGTGCCAGCAGCCCAGGCGGGTTCCCTGGCACAGATACGCAGTATTTT. This sequence encodes CASSPGGFPGTDTQYF.

The chain joins TRBV2 to TRBJ2-7; no clear D. Per the germline V gene, CDR1 is SNHLY and CDR2 is FYNNEI. The V and J ends lost 6 bases and 3 bases respectively, with 6 bases between them. The CDR3 length is 11 residues. CDR3 amino acids: CASRNLYEQYF. DNA for the CDR3: TGTGCCAGCAGGAACCTCTACGAGCAGTACTTC.

This sequence joins TRBV6-5 and TRBJ2-7; 9 positions match TRBD1. This CDR3 contains 15 residues. CDR1 MNHEY and CDR2 SVGAGI come from the germline V gene. The V and J ends lost 2 bases and 2 bases, in that order; junction bases with no gene match: 4. CDR3 residues: CASSYRGQGTYEQYF. The CDR3 DNA reads as TGTGCCAGCAGTTACCGGGGACAGGGCACCTACGAGCAGTACTTC.

The V call is TRBV20-1, the J call TRBJ2-1; tentative D call: TRBD2 (6 bases). This CDR3 region has 11 residues. The V gene's germline CDR1 is DFQATT and CDR2 SNEGSKA (reference sequence). V lost 6 bases and J lost 6, with 9 bases in between. CDR3 region: CSAGTANEQFF. Written as DNA, the CDR3 is TGCAGTGCGGGGACTGCCAATGAGCAGTTCTTC.